Listed below are T cell receptor beta chains from one sample, sequenced in a study of radiation and T cells in renal cell carcinoma. Sequencing was performed with immunoSEQ multiplex PCR; in TCRdb, only in-frame clones are kept and a portion is missing. This table has more than 120,000 clones, 75% to 90% appearing once. Sequencing was performed on blood, taken from a patient whose treatment included radiotherapy and nephrectomy. The receptor set was obtained from a woman in her forties or fifties with renal cell carcinoma. The CDR3 runs from the conserved cysteine through the conserved F or W. The D gene is left open where the match is weak.

TRBJ2-3 13 NA TRBV30 TGTGCCTACCAAACAGGGCCCAAGGATACGCAGTATTTT CAYQTGPKDTQYF
TRBJ2-5 13 NA TRBV5-1 TGCGCCAGCAGCTCCATGTTGGAAGAGACCCAGTACTTC CASSSMLEETQYF
TRBJ2-1 17 TRBD2 TRBV15 TGTGCCACCAGCCGGAAATTCGGGACTAGCTTCAGGAGTGAGCAGTTCTTC CATSRKFGTSFRSEQFF
TRBJ2-5 11 NA TRBV5-4 TGTGCCAGCAGCTTCTCAGAGACCCAGTACTTC CASSFSETQYF
TRBJ2-3 16 NA TRBV5-1 TGCGCCAGCAGTCGGGGGGACAGGACTAGCACAGATACGCAGTATTTT CASSRGDRTSTDTQYF
TRBJ2-3 16 NA TRBV5-1 TGCGCCAGCAGCTTGGCCGTGACCCTGCGCACAGATACGCAGTATTTT CASSLAVTLRTDTQYF
TRBJ1-5 15 NA TRBV6-5 TGTGCCAGCAGTCCGTCGGGGCTGAGCAATCAGCCCCAGCATTTT CASSPSGLSNQPQHF
TRBJ1-2 14 NA TRBV6-6 TGTGCCAGTTTAACCGCCAGGGGTTCGTATGGCTACACCTTC CASLTARGSYGYTF
TRBJ1-5 14 NA TRBV7-2 TGTGCCAGCAGCTTAGACCGCGGTGGCCAGCCCCAGCATTTT CASSLDRGGQPQHF
TRBJ1-4 15 NA TRBV25-1 TGTGCCAGCCTTAGAGCCCGGGCGGTGGATGAAAAACTGTTTTTT CASLRARAVDEKLFF
TRBJ1-5 16 TRBD1 TRBV28 TGTGCCAGCACCAATAGGGGACAGGATAGCAATCAGCCCCAGCATTTT CASTNRGQDSNQPQHF
TRBJ2-1 14 TRBD2 TRBV19 TGTGCCAGCACCAACCCGGGACTAGTGAATGAGCAGTTCTTC CASTNPGLVNEQFF
TRBJ2-1 15 TRBD2 TRBV7-8 TGTGCCAGCAGCTTGGGACTAGCGGGGGGGTCTGAGCAGTTCTTC CASSLGLAGGSEQFF
TRBJ2-7 13 TRBD1 TRBV6-5 TGTGCCAGCAGTTTATCAGGGGGTGCGGAGCAGTACTTC CASSLSGGAEQYF
TRBJ1-3 17 NA TRBV2 TGTGCCAGCAGTGAACAGGGTGACAGAAACTCTGGAAACACCATATATTTT CASSEQGDRNSGNTIYF
TRBJ2-3 14 NA TRBV4-1 TGCGCCAGCAGCCCATTCGGGTTGACAGATACGCAGTATTTT CASSPFGLTDTQYF
TRBJ2-5 14 NA TRBV15 TGTGCCACCAGCAGAACAGGGGGGGGTGAGACCCAGTACTTC CATSRTGGGETQYF
TRBJ1-5 15 TRBD1 TRBV19 TGTGCCAGTAGTACCTCGACAGGGGGCGTTCAGCCCCAGCATTTT CASSTSTGGVQPQHF
TRBJ1-2 12 TRBD1 TRBV6-6 TGTGCCAGCAGTCGGGACAGGGAAAGCTACACCTTC CASSRDRESYTF
TRBJ2-3 16 TRBD1 TRBV5-1 TGCGCCAGCAGCCCGAACCGACAGGGAAGCACAGATACGCAGTATTTT CASSPNRQGSTDTQYF
TRBJ2-1 15 TRBD2 TRBV7-2 TGTGCCAGCAGCTCCACCGGGACTAACTACAATGAGCAGTTCTTC CASSSTGTNYNEQFF
TRBJ1-1 14 NA TRBV5-1 TGCGCCAGCAGCTCAACCACAGGGAGGACTGAAGCTTTCTTT CASSSTTGRTEAFF
TRBJ1-2 14 NA TRBV25-1 TGTGCCAGCAGTGACAATCTCGGCGGCTATGGCTACACCTTC CASSDNLGGYGYTF
TRBJ1-5 15 TRBD1 TRBV6-5 TGTGCCAGCAGGGGAACAGGGGAGTGGGATCAGCCCCAGCATTTT CASRGTGEWDQPQHF
TRBJ2-1 13 NA TRBV9 TGTGCCAGCAGCTACGACAATATGAATGAGCAGTTCTTC CASSYDNMNEQFF
TRBJ2-6 14 NA TRBV2 TGTGCCAGCAGGGGAGACTCTGGGGCCAACGTCCTGACTTTC CASRGDSGANVLTF
TRBJ2-3 13 NA TRBV9 TGTGCCAGCAGCGTAGGTCAATCAGATACGCAGTATTTT CASSVGQSDTQYF
TRBJ2-5 12 NA TRBV7-2 TGTGCCAGCAGTAGGAATCAAGAGACCCAGTACTTC CASSRNQETQYF
TRBJ2-7 14 NA TRBV5-1 TGCGCCAGCAGCTTGGTGGCTATTTCCGACGAGCAGTACTTC CASSLVAISDEQYF
TRBJ2-1 17 NA TRBV29-1 TGCAGCGCGGCGTGGAGGGAGGGCGGGGGCGCCTACAATGAGCAGTTCTTC CSAAWREGGGAYNEQFF
TRBJ1-4 18 NA TRBV14 TGTGCCAGCAGCCAAGACTACGGGACGGTGGCAACTAATGAAAAACTGTTTTTT CASSQDYGTVATNEKLFF
TRBJ2-1 13 NA TRBV27 TGTGCCAGCAGTCATAGGGGAGACAATGAGCAGTTCTTC CASSHRGDNEQFF
TRBJ1-6 14 NA TRBV6-4 TGTGCCAGCAGTGACACCTCCTATAATTCACCCCTCCACTTT CASSDTSYNSPLHF
TRBJ1-1 14 NA TRBV7-8 TGTGCCAACAGCCCCCGGGCAGGGGACACTGAAGCTTTCTTT CANSPRAGDTEAFF
TRBJ2-1 15 TRBD2 TRBV19 TGTGCCAGTAGTTGGCTTAGCGGGAGAAGGGGTGAGCAGTTCTTC CASSWLSGRRGEQFF